This T cell receptor (beta chain) was recovered during a study of cytomegalovirus exposure and HLA in healthy donors. Study outcomes and limitations: Later on, a genetic analysis was performed. It linked a missense variant in DCLRE1C with V- and J-gene trimming of TCR beta.

PCR used 60 Vbeta primers and 13 Jbeta primers. Here immunoSEQ multiplex PCR was the method, and the copy in TCRdb shows in-frame clones only, minus some. The sample table sets out under 200,000 clones. Of note for this clone: Its antigen is not identified.

The V gene end was trimmed by 4 bases and the J gene end by 8 bases; junction bases not matched to a gene: 10. The CDR3 is made up of 17 amino acids. Germline loops: CDR1 MGHRA, CDR2 YSYEKL. The J gene is TRBJ2-1, the V gene TRBV4-1; TRBD2 matches 14 bases. Input material: PBMCs. This sequence originates from a man aged 25-45 years in good health and CMV-seronegative. CDR3 region: CASSRSSGTSGSYEQFF. For the CDR3, the DNA is TGCGCCAGCAGCCGAAGTTCCGGGACTAGCGGGAGCTATGAGCAGTTCTTC.